This TCR beta chain originates from a study of CD8 T cells in ankylosing spondylitis. Findings of the study overall: A TCR beta motif of under ten highly homologous variants appeared characteristic of ankylosing spondylitis blood. Matched synovial fluid from ankylosing spondylitis patients was reported to be enriched for disease-linked clones.

This clonotype has just a few counts. Its antigen is still unknown. Looked up from germline, CDR1 is MNHNS and CDR2 is SASEGT. Trimming removed 7 bases from V and 4 bases from J, with 7 bases in between. The CDR3 is 11 residues long. Quantitative 5'-RACE with molecular barcodes was used to make the TCR beta libraries. TCRdb re-called the 5' RACE reads with MiXCR, one entry per CDR3 protein. The table lists roughly 190,000 distinct CDR3 sequences, around 13% of them singletons, with 15% to 20% in the top ten. The receptor was isolated from a male donor with ankylosing spondylitis or in good health (not recorded which). The V and J genes are TRBV6-1 and TRBJ1-1; no clear D. The sequenced sample consisted of blood, either unsorted or a sorted T cell fraction (not recorded which). The CDR3 is CASIEGTEAFF. CDR3 DNA: TGTGCCAGCATCGAGGGCACTGAAGCTTTCTTT.